Below are 22 T cell receptor beta chains sequenced from a single sample in a study of T cells in Graves' hyperthyroidism and ophthalmopathy (dated by TCRdb to 2018 to 2020). Library construction relied on multiplex PCR. The sequencing machine was an Illumina HiSeq 2000. The TCR beta CDR3 regions were amplified from the RNA transcripts. A first-round RT-PCR of the TCR CDR3 used the HTBI primer set with the Qiagen OneStep RT-PCR kit. TCRdb reran the public reads through fastp at Q25 and MiXCR, keeping productive beta chains. Merged by CDR3 protein, the rows form single entries marked with the most common genes and DNA. For this sample there are 450,000 to 650,000 distinct CDR3 sequences; around 14% appear just once. The top ten constitute about 6.6% of the sample. Sequencing was performed on blood. These TCRs come from a woman younger than 35 with Graves' ophthalmopathy.

This clonotype was seen ten or more times. The J gene is TRBJ2-5, the V gene TRBV30, with D maybe TRBD1 (5 bases). V shed 2 bases and J shed 1 base, with 11 bases lying between them. Germline V gene data show CDR1 as GTSNPN and CDR2 as SVGIG (reference sequence). The CDR3 has 14 residues. The CDR3 nucleotides read TGTGCCTGGAGTCGAACAGGACGCCAAGAGACCCAGTACTTC. It is translated as CAWSRTGRQETQYF.

This clonotype was observed many times. The J gene is TRBJ1-2, the V gene TRBV2; D gene ambiguous. Germline V gives CDR1 SNHLY, CDR2 FYNNEI. V dropped 6 bases and J dropped 2 bases, with 22 bases sitting between them. The CDR3 spans 17 residues. The DNA of the CDR3 is TGTGCCAGCAGAGAGTGGAAGACAACAGAGATCAACTATGGCTACACCTTC. Its translation is CASREWKTTEINYGYTF.

This clonotype has a handful of counts. V and J are TRBV2 and TRBJ1-1, with a possible D match to TRBD1 (6 bases). Between the trimmed V and J ends, which lost 5 bases and 3 bases, there was a span of 13 bases. CDR3 length equals 14 residues. Germline CDR1 SNHLY, CDR2 FYNNEI. Here the CDR3 reads CASSSDRWDTEAFF. The CDR3 nucleotides are TGTGCCAGCAGTTCCGACAGGTGGGACACTGAAGCTTTCTTT.

This clonotype was observed many times. This rearrangement joins TRBV30 to TRBJ1-5, with D possibly matching TRBD1 (6 bases). CDR3 length: 14 residues. Germline CDR1 GTSNPN, CDR2 SVGIG (reference sequence). Trimming pared 4 bases from V and 6 bases from J, leaving 16 bases between. CDR3 nucleotide sequence: TGTGCCTGGACCAGTACAGGGAGGTTTCAGCCCCAGCATTTT. Translating it yields CAWTSTGRFQPQHF.

The CDR3 region has the DNA TGTGCCAGCAGTTTATTACTAGCGGGAGGGGATGAGCAGTTCTTC. Translating it yields CASSLLLAGGDEQFF. The chain uses TRBV28 and TRBJ2-1; the match to TRBD2 covers 13 bases. In germline, CDR1 is MDHEN, CDR2 SYDVKM. V lost 1 base, J lost 8 bases, and 2 bases stayed unmatched. This CDR3 has 15 amino acids.

This clonotype has only a few counts. The rearrangement links TRBV9 to TRBJ2-1; the D gene is possibly TRBD1 (5 bases). The V end was cut by 0 bases, the J end by 7 bases, with 11 bases between. The CDR3 extends over 14 amino acids. The germline V gene has CDR1 SGDLS and CDR2 YYNGEE. Here the CDR3 reads CASSVGKGRNEQFF. The CDR3 DNA follows: TGTGCCAGCAGCGTAGGTAAGGGGCGGAATGAGCAGTTCTTC. Full variable domain (remainder filled in from reference TRBV9 and TRBJ2-1): DSGVTQTPKHLITATGQRVTLRCSPRSGDLSVYWYQQSLDQGLQFLIQYYNGEERAKGNILERFSAQQFPDLHSELNLSSLELGDSALYFCASSVGKGRNEQFFGPGTRLTVL.

This clonotype turned up a few times. Since no conserved phenylalanine or tryptophan closes the CDR3, a read error is the likely cause. This chain links TRBV6-6 with TRBJ2-7; 8 nucleotides align to TRBD2. Looked up from germline, CDR1 is MNHNY and CDR2 is SVGAGI (reference sequence). After removal of 2 bases from V and 1 base from J, the junction contained 4 bases not matched to a gene. The CDR3 contains 15 residues. DNA for the CDR3: TGTGCCAGCAGTTACCTAGAGCGGGAGTCCTACGAGCAGTACCTC. It encodes CASSYLERESYEQYL.

In its sample, this clonotype was seen many times. The V gene is TRBV12-3 or TRBV12-4, the J gene TRBJ1-2; no reliable D call. V gave up 4 bases and J gave up 1 base, with 7 bases separating them. The CDR3 is made up of 13 amino acids. CDR3 nucleotides: TGTGCCAGCAGTTCCCCAGATAACTATGGCTACACCTTC. Protein sequence: CASSSPDNYGYTF.

This clonotype has a count of ten or more. This chain uses TRBV24-1 with TRBJ2-1, with 12 bases fitting TRBD2. This CDR3 contains 23 residues. The germline CDR1 and CDR2 sequences are KGHDR and SFDVKD. V trimming: 4 bases; J trimming: 0 bases; junction bases outside the gene matches: 21. CDR3 DNA sequence: TGTGCCACCAGTGACCCCCACGTGGCTAGCGGGAGGGCTCCGATCCCCTCCTACAATGAGCAGTTCTTC. Amino acid sequence: CATSDPHVASGRAPIPSYNEQFF.

A word on this clonotype: The CDR3 does not end in the conserved phenylalanine or tryptophan, so this is likely a read error. This chain links TRBV6-9 with TRBJ2-1, with 7 bases fitting TRBD2. Germline V gene lookup returns CDR1 MNHGY and CDR2 SVAAGI. The CDR3 is made up of 15 amino acids. Losses at the gene ends were 3 bases for V and 4 bases for J; bases not matched to a gene: 6. CDR3 in amino acids: CASSYGLDVYNEQFV. Written as DNA, the CDR3 is TGTGCCAGCAGTTACGGACTAGATGTATACAATGAGCAGTTCGTC.

This clonotype was detected many times. The chain combines TRBV7-2 with TRBJ2-1; D is unclear. The V gene lost 1 base and the J gene lost 0 bases, with 7 bases spanning the gap. From germline, CDR1 is SGHTA and CDR2 FQGNSA. This CDR3 spans 15 amino acids. DNA for the CDR3: TGTGCCAGCAGCTTAGACAGCCTCTCCTACAATGAGCAGTTCTTC. Its protein product is CASSLDSLSYNEQFF.

This clonotype was counted only a few times. V usage is TRBV11-3 and J usage is TRBJ2-7, with TRBD2 matching over 11 bases. CDR1 is SGHNT and CDR2 is YENEEA in the germline V gene. The CDR3 totals 19 residues. The ends lost 5 bases at V and 1 base at J; junction bases unmatched: 16. In DNA form, the CDR3 reads TGTGCCAGCAGCATTAGCGGGAGGGCTCTAAAAGATGGGTCCTACGAGCAGTACTTC. Translating gives CASSISGRALKDGSYEQYF. Full variable domain (remainder filled in from reference TRBV11-3 and TRBJ2-7): EAGVVQSPRYKIIEKKQPVAFWCNPISGHNTLYWYLQNLGQGPELLIRYENEEAVDDSQLPKDRFSAERLKGVDSTLKIQPAELGDSAVYLCASSISGRALKDGSYEQYFGPGTRLTVT.

This clonotype was picked up many times. The chain has TRBV5-8 and TRBJ1-1; D is ambiguous. Germline V gene data show CDR1 as SGHTS and CDR2 as YDEGEE. V was trimmed by 0 bases and J by 3 bases, leaving 9 bases between them. The CDR3 sequence is 14 residues long. The CDR3 sequence: CASSLAGGHTEAFF. As DNA, the CDR3 is TGTGCCAGCAGCTTGGCGGGCGGACACACTGAAGCTTTCTTT.

This clonotype appeared many times. J is TRBJ2-7 and V is TRBV28; 10 bases are shared with TRBD1. In germline, CDR1 is MDHEN, CDR2 SYDVKM. J was trimmed by 3 bases and V by 6 bases; bases with no gene match: 14. The CDR3 is made up of 17 amino acids. The CDR3 region is CASRSGTGANGYYEQYF. The CDR3 DNA reads as TGTGCCAGCAGAAGCGGGACAGGGGCCAACGGCTACTACGAGCAGTACTTC.

This clonotype occurred many times. The chain is built from TRBV5-1 and TRBJ1-3; 7 bases are a match to TRBD1. After removal of 4 bases from V and 4 bases from J, the junction contained 8 bases not matched to a gene. The CDR3 totals 15 residues. In germline, CDR1 is SGHRS, CDR2 YFSETQ. Here the CDR3 DNA reads TGCGCCAGCAGCATAGACGGGACAGAGGGAAACACCATATATTTT. Translation gives CASSIDGTEGNTIYF.

This clonotype was seen only a few times. The CDR3 loop reads CASTYLGGSNEKLFF. For the CDR3, the DNA is TGTGCCAGCACCTACCTCGGGGGGTCTAATGAAAAACTGTTTTTT. The chain has TRBV12-3 or TRBV12-4 and TRBJ1-4; D may be TRBD1 (5 bases). Trimming pared 7 bases from V and 3 bases from J, leaving 15 bases between. This CDR3 region has 15 residues.

The rearrangement links TRBV4-2 to TRBJ1-2; D is ambiguous. V was trimmed by 0 bases and J by 5 bases, leaving 7 bases between them. The CDR3 covers 13 residues. Germline CDR1 is LGHNA and CDR2 is YNFKEQ. As DNA, the CDR3 is TGTGCCAGCAGCCAAGAGCGGTTTTATGGCTACACCTTC. It encodes CASSQERFYGYTF.

This clonotype occurred many times. V gene TRBV27 combines with J gene TRBJ1-5, with D maybe TRBD1 (6 bases). Per germline, CDR1 MNHEY and CDR2 SMNVEV (reference sequence). The CDR3 covers 15 residues. Trimming shortened V by 1 base and J by 3 bases, and 10 bases separated the two germline ends. This CDR3 reads CASSLWGHDNQPQHF. The CDR3 DNA follows: TGTGCCAGCAGTTTATGGGGACATGACAATCAGCCCCAGCATTTT.

The table lists this clonotype with many counts. V is TRBV15 and J is TRBJ2-2; 8 bases map to TRBD2. This CDR3 comprises 17 residues. V was clipped by 0 bases and J by 4 bases; unmatched bases: 7. Germline CDR1 and CDR2: LNHNV and YYDKDF (reference sequence). CDR3 nucleotide sequence: TGTGCCACCAGCAGAGATCACGGGAGGGCCGGCACCGGGGAGCTGTTTTTT. Translated, it gives CATSRDHGRAGTGELFF.

Comments on this clonotype: This may stem from a read error, because a much larger clone lies one nucleotide away. The genes are TRBV10-3 and TRBJ2-1; TRBD2 is a possible D gene (5 bases). Germline assignment: CDR1 ENHRY and CDR2 SYGVKD. The CDR3 sequence is 13 residues long. CDR3 protein: CATSEKSGIEQFF. CDR3 DNA: TGTGCCACCAGTGAAAAGAGCGGAATAGAGCAGTTCTTC.

This chain joins TRBV15 and TRBJ2-7, with 16 nucleotides matching TRBD2. V trimming: 7 bases; J trimming: 2 bases; junction bases outside the gene matches: 5. Germline V gene lookup returns CDR1 LNHNV and CDR2 YYDKDF (reference sequence). The CDR3 sequence is 16 residues long. The CDR3, as DNA: TGTGCCACCACCGGGACTAGCGGGAGGGCAACCTACGAGCAGTACTTC. It specifies CATTGTSGRATYEQYF.

This clonotype occurred many times. This chain joins TRBV10-3 and TRBJ1-5; D uncertain. In germline, CDR1 is ENHRY, CDR2 SYGVKD. V was trimmed by 3 bases and J by 6 bases, leaving 6 bases between them. The CDR3 sequence is 12 residues long. The CDR3 nucleotides read TGTGCCATCAGTGAAGCGACTCAGCCCCAGCATTTT. Translating it yields CAISEATQPQHF.